Each of the 15 T cell receptor beta chains below was sequenced from the same sample in a study of blood T cell repertoires in COVID-19. TCRdb keeps only in-frame clones here, not all; method: immunoSEQ multiplex PCR. The profile shows 300,000 to 400,000 clones, approximately 87% of them singletons. Material for sequencing was peripheral blood. These receptors came from a woman between 45 and 60 years old with COVID-19, enrolled during active disease.

The rearrangement joins TRBV10-3 to TRBJ2-7, with TRBD2 matching 7 bases. Germline lookup yields CDR1 ENHRY and CDR2 SYGVKD. Unmatched junction bases numbered 6, after V lost 5 bases and J lost 2 bases. CDR3 length: 14 amino acids. The CDR3 sequence: CAISPGRGAYEQYF. The CDR3 nucleotides are TGTGCCATCAGTCCGGGACGGGGGGCCTACGAGCAGTACTTC.

The V call is TRBV5-4, the J call TRBJ2-3; 8 bases align to TRBD2. Germline assignment: CDR1 SGHNT and CDR2 YYREEE (reference sequence). V dropped 0 bases and J dropped 2; count of bases not matched to a gene: 5. This CDR3 region has 16 residues. The CDR3 spells CASSLGAGANTDTQYF. In nucleotides, the CDR3 is TGTGCCAGCAGCTTGGGAGCGGGAGCGAACACAGATACGCAGTATTTT.

The V call is TRBV6-5, the J call TRBJ2-3, with TRBD2 identical over 10 bases. After removal of 10 bases from V and 5 bases from J, the junction contained 9 bases not matched to a gene. In germline, CDR1 is MNHEY, CDR2 SVGAGI. The CDR3 is made up of 14 amino acids. The CDR3 sequence: CAIKAAGGVDTQYF. The CDR3 DNA reads as TGTGCCATTAAAGCAGCGGGAGGGGTAGATACGCAGTATTTT.

This clone has just one count. The chain has TRBV11-3 and TRBJ2-3; D gene unclear. Trimming removed 2 bases at V and 2 bases at J, with 11 bases between. The CDR3 totals 15 residues. CDR1 is SGHNT, CDR2 YENEEA, per germline. In DNA form, the CDR3 reads TGTGCCAGCAGCTTATCGCCTACCTCCACAGATACGCAGTATTTT. Translation gives CASSLSPTSTDTQYF.

The V and J genes are TRBV2 and TRBJ2-1; D is perhaps TRBD1 (5 bases). Germline CDR1 is SNHLY and CDR2 is FYNNEI. V gave up 2 bases and J gave up 15 bases, with 14 bases separating them. There are 12 residues in the CDR3. CDR3 sequence (DNA): TGTGCCAGCAGTGAAAGGGCAGGGCGGAGGTTCTTC. This sequence encodes CASSERAGRRFF.

The chain recombines TRBV5-4 with TRBJ1-2; maybe TRBD1 (5 bases). The V and J ends lost 1 base and 6 bases respectively, with 10 bases between them. Looked up from germline, CDR1 is SGHNT and CDR2 is YYREEE (reference sequence). This CDR3 comprises 13 residues. For the CDR3, the DNA is TGTGCCAGCAGCTTGAGGCAGGGAAATGGCTACACCTTC. The encoded protein is CASSLRQGNGYTF. Full variable domain (outside the CDR3, taken from reference TRBV5-4 and TRBJ1-2): ETGVTQSPTHLIKTRGQQVTLRCSSQSGHNTVSWYQQALGQGPQFIFQYYREEENGRGNFPPRFSGLQFPNYSSELNVNALELDDSALYLCASSLRQGNGYTFGSGTRLTVV.

This rearrangement joins TRBV27 to TRBJ2-7; possible D gene TRBD1, 6 bases. Trimming took off 6 bases at V and 5 bases at J, with 14 bases between the two ends. The germline CDR1 and CDR2 sequences are MNHEY and SMNVEV (reference sequence). The CDR3 extends over 13 amino acids. CDR3 nucleotide sequence: TGTGCCAGCAGAAACACAGGGAGTCACGAGCAGTACTTC. Residues: CASRNTGSHEQYF.

This clone showed up just a few times. The chain recombines TRBV2 with TRBJ2-2, with a weak D call TRBD1 (6 bases). Trimming pared 5 bases from V and 5 bases from J, leaving 9 bases between. The germline V gene encodes CDR1 SNHLY and CDR2 FYNNEI. This CDR3 has 13 amino acids. CDR3 sequence (DNA): TGTGCCAGCAGTATCACAGGGACCGGGGAGCTGTTTTTT. It translates to CASSITGTGELFF. Drawing the rest from reference TRBV2 and TRBJ2-2, the complete variable domain is EPEVTQTPSHQVTQMGQEVILRCVPISNHLYFYWYRQILGQKVEFLVSFYNNEISEKSEIFDDQFSVERPDGSNFTLKIRSTKLEDSAMYFCASSITGTGELFFGEGSRLTVL.

Turning to this clone: Within the sample, other DNA sequences also encode this same CDR3. The gene calls are TRBV7-2 and TRBJ1-1; D remains unclear. Trimming shortened V by 1 base and J by 3 bases, and 6 bases separated the two germline ends. The CDR3 consists of 13 residues. Germline CDR1 and CDR2: SGHTA and FQGNSA. The CDR3 loop is CASSLDRDTEAFF. The CDR3 DNA follows: TGTGCCAGCAGCTTAGATCGGGACACTGAAGCTTTCTTT.

A single count supports this clone. CDR3 protein: CATSTEAGTGELFF. DNA for the CDR3: TGTGCCACCAGCACCGAAGCGGGGACCGGGGAGCTGTTTTTT. The chain links TRBV15 to TRBJ2-2; 7 bases map to TRBD2. The junction had 4 bases not matched to a gene; V was cut back by 4 bases and J by 5 bases. Germline CDR1 and CDR2: LNHNV and YYDKDF (reference sequence). The CDR3 sequence is 14 residues long.

In nucleotides, the CDR3 is TGTGCCAGCAGCCTCCGGAAACTAGCGGGAGCTTTAGACGAGCAGTACTTC. It codes for CASSLRKLAGALDEQYF. This sequence joins TRBV5-4 and TRBJ2-7, with TRBD2 matching over 11 bases. There are 17 residues in the CDR3. J lost 5 bases, V lost 4 bases, and 14 bases had no gene match. Per germline, CDR1 SGHNT and CDR2 YYREEE (reference sequence).

The gene calls are TRBV3-1 (or the pseudogene TRBV3-2) and TRBJ2-3; the D gene is possibly TRBD2 (5 bases). This CDR3 has 15 amino acids. V lost 4 bases and J lost 4, with 15 bases in between. In germline, CDR1 is LGHDT, CDR2 YNNKEL (reference sequence). CDR3 nucleotides: TGTGCCAGCAGCCCGAGCGGCGTGTTTGCAGATACGCAGTATTTT. Amino acid sequence: CASSPSGVFADTQYF.

The V call is TRBV4-3, the J call TRBJ2-1; weak D call: TRBD2 (6 bases). There are 15 residues in the CDR3. Per the germline V gene, CDR1 is LGHNA and CDR2 is YSLEER. V shed 4 bases and J shed 0 bases, with 10 bases lying between them. CDR3 coding DNA: TGCGCCAGCAGCCTAGGCGGGAACTCCTACAATGAGCAGTTCTTC. It is translated as CASSLGGNSYNEQFF.

The CDR3 sequence: CASSQETGGFSGANVLTF. The CDR3 nucleotides read TGTGCCAGCAGCCAAGAGACAGGGGGCTTCTCTGGGGCCAACGTCCTGACTTTC. The chain has TRBV14 and TRBJ2-6; 10 positions match TRBD1. V gave up 0 bases and J gave up 0 bases; unmatched junction bases: 2. The CDR3 has 18 amino acids. CDR1 is SGHDN, CDR2 FVKESK, per germline.

CDR3 loop: CASSPDRAETQYF. CDR3 sequence (DNA): TGTGCCAGCAGCCCTGACAGGGCGGAGACCCAGTACTTC. V gene TRBV7-3 combines with J gene TRBJ2-5; 7 bases match TRBD1. Germline trimming cut 5 bases from V and 5 bases from J; bases unmatched to any gene: 5. CDR3 length: 13 amino acids. CDR1 SGHTA and CDR2 FQGTGA come from the germline V gene. Based on the CDR3 plus reference TRBV7-3 and TRBJ2-5, the full variable domain is GAGVSQTPSNKVTEKGKYVELRCDPISGHTALYWYRQSLGQGPEFLIYFQGTGAADDSGLPNDRFFAVRPEGSVSTLKIQRTERGDSAVYLCASSPDRAETQYFGPGTRLLVL.